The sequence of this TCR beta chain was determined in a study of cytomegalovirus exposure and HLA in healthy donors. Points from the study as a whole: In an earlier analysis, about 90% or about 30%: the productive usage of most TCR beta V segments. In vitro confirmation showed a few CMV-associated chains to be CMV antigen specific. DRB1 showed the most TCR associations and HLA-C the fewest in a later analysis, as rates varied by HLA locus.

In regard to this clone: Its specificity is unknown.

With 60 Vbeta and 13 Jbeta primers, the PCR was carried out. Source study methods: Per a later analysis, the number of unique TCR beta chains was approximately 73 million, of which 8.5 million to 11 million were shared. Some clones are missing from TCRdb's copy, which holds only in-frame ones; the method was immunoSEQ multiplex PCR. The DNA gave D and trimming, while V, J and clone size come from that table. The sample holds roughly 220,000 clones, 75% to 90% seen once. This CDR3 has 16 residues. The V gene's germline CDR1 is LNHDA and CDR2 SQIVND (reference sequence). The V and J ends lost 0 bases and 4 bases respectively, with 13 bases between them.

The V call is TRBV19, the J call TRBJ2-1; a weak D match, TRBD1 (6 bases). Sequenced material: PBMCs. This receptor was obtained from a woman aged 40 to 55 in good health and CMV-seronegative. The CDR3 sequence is CASSIDQGPVYNEQFF. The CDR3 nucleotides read TGTGCCAGTAGTATAGACCAGGGGCCTGTTTACAATGAGCAGTTCTTC.